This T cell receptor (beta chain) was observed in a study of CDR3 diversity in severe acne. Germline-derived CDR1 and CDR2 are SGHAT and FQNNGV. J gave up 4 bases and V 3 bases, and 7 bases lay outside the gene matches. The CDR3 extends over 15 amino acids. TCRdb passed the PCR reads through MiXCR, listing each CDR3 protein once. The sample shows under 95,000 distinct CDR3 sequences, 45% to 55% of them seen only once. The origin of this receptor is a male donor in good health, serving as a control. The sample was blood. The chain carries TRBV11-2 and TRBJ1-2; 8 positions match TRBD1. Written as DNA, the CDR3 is TGTGCCAGCAGCTTCGAGACAGGGGACGTCTATGGCTACACCTTC. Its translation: CASSFETGDVYGYTF. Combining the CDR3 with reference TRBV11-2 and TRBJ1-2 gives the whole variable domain EAGVAQSPRYKIIEKRQSVAFWCNPISGHATLYWYQQILGQGPKLLIQFQNNGVVDDSQLPKDRFSAERLKGVDSTLKIQPAKLEDSAVYLCASSFETGDVYGYTFGSGTRLTVV.